The 21 T cell receptor beta chains below come from one sample, sequenced in a study of cytomegalovirus exposure and HLA in healthy donors. The PCR employed 60 Vbeta primers together with 13 Jbeta primers. Using immunoSEQ multiplex PCR, the repertoire was profiled, and TCRdb retains in-frame clones only, with some absent. Among 250,000 or so clones listed, roughly four fifths were seen once. Sequencing used PBMCs. These receptors were obtained from a woman in her sixties in good health and CMV-seropositive.

This chain uses TRBV28 with TRBJ2-3, with 7 bases matching TRBD1. Germline lookup yields CDR1 MDHEN and CDR2 SYDVKM. The CDR3 contains 15 residues. V lost 3 bases and J lost 3; bases outside the gene matches: 6. CDR3 sequence reads: CASSFPTGLTDTQYF. The CDR3 DNA reads TGTGCCAGCAGTTTTCCGACAGGGCTGACAGATACGCAGTATTTT.

This chain joins TRBV2 and TRBJ2-2, with a tentative D call TRBD2 (6 bases). This CDR3 region has 14 residues. Trimming took off 6 bases at V and 6 bases at J, with 14 bases between the two ends. From germline, CDR1 is SNHLY and CDR2 FYNNEI. CDR3 DNA: TGTGCCAGCAGGGGGATGGGGGAGGCCGGGGAGCTGTTTTTT. It is translated as CASRGMGEAGELFF.

V usage is TRBV28 and J usage is TRBJ2-6; D uncertain. Per germline, CDR1 MDHEN and CDR2 SYDVKM. This CDR3 is 14 amino acids long. The ends were cut back, 5 bases at V and 0 bases at J, with 5 bases in the middle. CDR3 sequence reads: CASSQYSGANVLTF. The CDR3 DNA reads TGTGCCAGCAGTCAGTACTCTGGGGCCAACGTCCTGACTTTC.

The chain carries TRBV7-3 and TRBJ2-3; TRBD2 might be the D (5 bases). Germline V CDR1 and CDR2: SGHTA, FQGTGA. This CDR3 has 13 amino acids. V was pared by 3 bases and J by 5 bases, with 9 bases between. CDR3 sequence reads: CASSFAGLDTQYF. CDR3 nucleotide sequence: TGTGCCAGCAGCTTTGCGGGTTTAGATACGCAGTATTTT.

This chain connects TRBV12-5 to TRBJ1-3; weak D call: TRBD1 (6 bases). The germline CDR1 and CDR2 sequences are LGHNT and FRNRAP. CDR3 length equals 13 residues. V gave up 1 base and J gave up 10 bases, with 11 bases separating them. This chain's CDR3 is CASGLARQGTIYF. CDR3 sequence (DNA): TGTGCTAGTGGTTTGGCCCGTCAGGGGACCATATATTTT.

The chain carries TRBV9 and TRBJ2-5, with TRBD1 identical over 7 bases. The CDR3 extends over 16 amino acids. Looked up from germline, CDR1 is SGDLS and CDR2 is YYNGEE. The V segment lost 4 bases and the J segment 1 base; nucleotides outside the gene matches: 10. Here the CDR3 reads CASSPGTDGVQETQYF. Written as DNA, the CDR3 is TGTGCCAGCAGCCCCGGGACAGACGGAGTCCAAGAGACCCAGTACTTC.

The chain has TRBV15 and TRBJ2-2; 8 nucleotides match TRBD2. The J segment lost 1 base and the V segment lost 2 bases, leaving 6 bases of the junction unmatched. This CDR3 has 17 residues. From germline, CDR1 is LNHNV and CDR2 YYDKDF (reference sequence). The chain's CDR3 is CATSRPLAGLNTGELFF. The CDR3 DNA follows: TGTGCCACCAGCAGACCCTTAGCGGGGCTGAACACCGGGGAGCTGTTTTTT.

The genes are TRBV5-6 and TRBJ2-3; 8 positions agree with TRBD1. Germline-derived CDR1 and CDR2 are SGHDT and YYEEEE. CDR3 length: 12 residues. V shed 1 base, J shed 9 bases, and the junction held 1 base outside the gene matches. The CDR3 sequence: CASSLWTGTQYF. CDR3 sequence (DNA): TGTGCCAGCAGCTTGTGGACAGGGACGCAGTATTTT.

This chain uses TRBV5-4 with TRBJ2-1; 12 nucleotides align to TRBD2. Germline V gene sequence: CDR1 SGHNT, CDR2 YYREEE (reference sequence). The CDR3 spans 15 residues. V lost 4 bases to trimming and J lost 7 bases; unmatched junction nucleotides: 6. Here the CDR3 DNA reads TGTGCCAGCAGCCGTACTAGCGGGAGGTGGAATGAGCAGTTCTTC. Its translation: CASSRTSGRWNEQFF.

The chain has TRBV6-1 and TRBJ1-4, with 7 positions matching TRBD1. Unmatched junction bases numbered 7, after V lost 7 bases and J lost 5 bases. This CDR3 is built from 14 residues. The germline V gene has CDR1 MNHNS and CDR2 SASEGT. The CDR3 is CASKIGTANEKLFF. CDR3 nucleotides: TGTGCCAGCAAGATCGGGACAGCGAATGAAAAACTGTTTTTT.

The CDR3 DNA is TGTGCCACCAGCCCCCGACTAGCGGGAGGGGGGGATACGCAGTATTTT. This sequence encodes CATSPRLAGGGDTQYF. The gene calls are TRBV15 and TRBJ2-3; the match to TRBD2 covers 14 bases. Per germline, CDR1 LNHNV and CDR2 YYDKDF (reference sequence). The CDR3 has 16 residues. With V trimmed by 5 bases and J by 6 bases, 7 bases remained unmatched.

This chain uses TRBV5-1 with TRBJ2-3; possible D gene TRBD2, 6 bases. The CDR3 is 14 amino acids. V shed 4 bases and J shed 0 bases, with 9 bases lying between them. The germline V gene has CDR1 SGHRS and CDR2 YFSETQ. The CDR3 region has the DNA TGCGCCAGCAGCGGCGGGATTAGCACAGATACGCAGTATTTT. It is translated as CASSGGISTDTQYF.

The V and J genes are TRBV6-5 and TRBJ2-7, with TRBD2 as a possible D gene (5 bases). This CDR3 contains 14 residues. The germline V gene encodes CDR1 MNHEY and CDR2 SVGAGI. V was pared by 0 bases and J by 7 bases, with 13 bases between. This CDR3 reads CASSYSKLRGEQYF. CDR3 nucleotide sequence: TGTGCCAGCAGTTACTCGAAACTACGGGGTGAGCAGTACTTC.

V gene TRBV7-9 combines with J gene TRBJ2-7; TRBD1 matches at 11 bases. Germline CDR1 SEHNR, CDR2 FQNEAQ (reference sequence). The CDR3 is 16 amino acids. V lost 2 bases to trimming and J lost 2 bases; unmatched junction nucleotides: 5. CDR3 amino acids: CASSLPPGQGAYEQYF. The DNA of the CDR3 is TGTGCCAGCAGCTTACCCCCGGGACAGGGGGCCTACGAGCAGTACTTC.

V gene TRBV19 combines with J gene TRBJ1-5; possibly TRBD1 for D (5 bases). V lost 6 bases to trimming and J lost 2 bases, with 17 bases between them. The V gene's germline CDR1 is LNHDA and CDR2 SQIVND (reference sequence). The CDR3 length is 16 residues. The CDR3: CASRHPGGYRNQPQHF. Written as DNA, the CDR3 is TGTGCCAGTAGGCACCCCGGGGGTTATCGCAATCAGCCCCAGCATTTT. Together with reference TRBV19 and TRBJ1-5, the CDR3 gives the full variable domain: DGGITQSPKYLFRKEGQNVTLSCEQNLNHDAMYWYRQDPGQGLRLIYYSQIVNDFQKGDIAEGYSVSREKKESFPLTVTSAQKNPTAFYLCASRHPGGYRNQPQHFGDGTRLSIL.

This chain connects TRBV27 to TRBJ1-5; D not resolved. The length of the CDR3 is 15 residues. In germline, CDR1 is MNHEY, CDR2 SMNVEV (reference sequence). The V and J ends lost 7 bases and 0 bases respectively, with 13 bases between them. Here the CDR3 DNA reads TGTGCCAGCAAATTAGGAGGGTATAGCAATCAGCCCCAGCATTTT. Translated: CASKLGGYSNQPQHF.

The chain joins TRBV29-1 to TRBJ2-1; D might be TRBD1 (5 bases). Between the trimmed V and J ends, which lost 4 bases and 7 bases, there was a span of 8 bases. The CDR3 spans 11 residues. The V gene's germline CDR1 is SQVTM and CDR2 ANQGSEA. The CDR3 nucleotides are TGCAGCGTTGTAGGGGCGAATGAGCAGTTCTTC. Encoded protein: CSVVGANEQFF.

The rearrangement joins TRBV7-8 to TRBJ1-5, with 9 bases fitting TRBD1. Germline lookup yields CDR1 SGHVS and CDR2 FQNEAQ. This CDR3 spans 14 amino acids. After removal of 4 bases from V and 4 bases from J, the junction contained 2 bases not matched to a gene. CDR3 bases: TGTGCCAGCAGCTCGGACAGGGGAAATCAGCCCCAGCATTTT. It encodes CASSSDRGNQPQHF.

This clone was detected once. The chain combines TRBV6-5 with TRBJ1-1, with D perhaps matching TRBD1 (5 bases). The V end was cut by 3 bases, the J end by 5 bases, with 13 bases between. The CDR3 extends over 14 amino acids. CDR1 and CDR2 from the germline V gene are MNHEY and SVGAGI. The chain's CDR3 is CASSYQGRGTEAFF. The CDR3 DNA sequence: TGTGCCAGCAGTTATCAGGGTCGTGGGACTGAAGCTTTCTTT.

The V call is TRBV9, the J call TRBJ1-5; no reliable D call. The ends were cut back, 4 bases at V and 4 bases at J, with 12 bases in the middle. The CDR3 covers 14 residues. Germline V gene lookup returns CDR1 SGDLS and CDR2 YYNGEE. The chain's CDR3 is CASSPGSTNQPQHF. CDR3 nucleotides: TGTGCCAGCAGCCCTGGTTCGACAAATCAGCCCCAGCATTTT.

This clone was detected a few times. The chain joins TRBV5-4 to TRBJ2-1; 8 bases line up with TRBD2. CDR1 is SGHNT, CDR2 YYREEE, per germline (reference sequence). This CDR3 is built from 15 residues. Losses at the gene ends were 2 bases for V and 2 bases for J; bases not matched to a gene: 3. The CDR3 loop is CASSFASGPYNEQFF. CDR3 sequence (DNA): TGTGCCAGCAGCTTTGCTAGCGGGCCCTACAATGAGCAGTTCTTC.